This TCR beta chain emerged from a study of blood T cell repertoires in COVID-19. As for the study in general: Acute and convalescent COVID-19 samples came from the United States, Italy and Spain. The analysed material was cDNA or gDNA that came from T cells, B-cell-depleted T cells, or PBMCs.

Original analysis: Estimation of nucleated cell counts was performed using reference gene primer amplification. Method: immunoSEQ multiplex PCR; TCRdb's copy keeps in-frame clones and lacks some. V and J calls and clone size are as listed in that table; D and trimming were resolved from the DNA. Among about 200,000 clones listed, around 84% were seen once. This CDR3 is built from 12 residues. The germline V gene encodes CDR1 MDHEN and CDR2 SYDVKM. V lost 4 bases, J lost 7 bases, and 11 bases lay in between. The TCR was taken from a human donor in a cohort sampled during active COVID-19. The specimen was peripheral blood. The chain combines TRBV28 with TRBJ2-7; perhaps TRBD1 as D (6 bases). This CDR3 is CASSYRVGEQYF. In DNA, the CDR3 is TGTGCCAGCAGTTACAGGGTGGGAGAGCAGTACTTC. The full variable domain, completed using reference TRBV28 and TRBJ2-7, is DVKVTQSSRYLVKRTGEKVFLECVQDMDHENMFWYRQDPGLGLRLIYFSYDVKMKEKGDIPEGYSVSREKKERFSLILESASTNQTSMYLCASSYRVGEQYFGPGTRLTVT.